This T cell receptor beta chain was identified during a study of T cell repertoires in cytomegalovirus infection. CDR1 and CDR2 from the germline V gene are SEHNR and FQNEAQ (reference sequence). The J segment lost 0 bases and the V segment lost 2 bases, leaving 3 bases of the junction unmatched. This CDR3 has 16 amino acids. TCRdb used MiXCR to reprocess the reads, holding one entry per CDR3 protein. Among approximately 160,000 distinct CDR3 sequences listed, about 15% were seen once. The sequence was obtained from a human donor in good health (CMV status not recorded). Some clones in this sample may be carry-over from other donors' samples. The chain employs TRBV7-9 and TRBJ1-3, with 8 bases fitting TRBD1. Sequencing was done on a sample of CD8+ T cells from PBMCs. The CDR3 spells CASSLRQGYSGNTIYF. In DNA, the CDR3 is TGTGCCAGCAGCTTACGACAGGGGTACTCTGGAAACACCATATATTTT.